Shown below are 16 T cell receptor beta chains from a single sample sequenced in a study of response to subunit inactivated influenza vaccine. Each CDR3 protein is one row after TCRdb ran MiXCR on the RT-PCR reads. Of about 780,000 distinct CDR3 sequences detected, 15% to 20% appear once; the ten largest clones hold 9.5% to 13%. Sample: PBMCs from blood, taken more than 4 days after vaccination. The receptors here all came from a man between 50 and 59 years old who received an inactivated influenza vaccine.

This clonotype was seen only a few times. The V and J genes are TRBV20-1 and TRBJ2-7, with 9 bases matching TRBD2. Trimming at V came to 6 bases and at J to 3 bases, leaving 9 bases not matched to a gene. The germline V gene has CDR1 DFQATT and CDR2 SNEGSKA (reference sequence). The CDR3 spans 14 residues. The CDR3 here is CSAAGTSQYYEQYF. CDR3 DNA sequence: TGCAGTGCAGCCGGGACTAGCCAATACTACGAGCAGTACTTC.

This clonotype was seen more than once but under ten times. The chain recombines TRBV6-1 with TRBJ2-3; D assignment may be TRBD1 or TRBD2 (5 bases each). The germline V and J ends were trimmed by 6 bases and 2 bases, with 15 bases remaining between them. CDR1 is MNHNS and CDR2 is SASEGT in the germline V gene. This CDR3 is built from 15 residues. The CDR3 bases are TGTGCCAGCAGGGGGCTGGCGGAGGTCACAGATACGCAGTATTTT. Translating it yields CASRGLAEVTDTQYF.

The V gene is TRBV20-1, the J gene TRBJ1-6; D perhaps matches TRBD1 (6 bases). CDR1 and CDR2 (germline): DFQATT, SNEGSKA (reference sequence). The CDR3 sequence is 13 residues long. CDR3 nucleotide sequence: TGCAGCTACGGACAGAGCTATAATTCACCCCTCCACTTT. It encodes CSYGQSYNSPLHF.

The rearrangement uses TRBV2 and TRBJ2-7; 7 bases agree with TRBD1. Germline CDR1 is SNHLY and CDR2 is FYNNEI. The CDR3 length is 14 residues. V shed 5 bases and J 3 bases; nucleotides not matched to a gene: 7. DNA for the CDR3: TGTGCCAGCAGTACTTACGGGACAGTCTACGAGCAGTACTTC. It is translated as CASSTYGTVYEQYF.

The rearrangement uses TRBV10-3 and TRBJ2-1; a weak D match, TRBD1 (6 bases). V lost 10 bases and J lost 0, with 16 bases in between. The germline CDR1 and CDR2 sequences are ENHRY and SYGVKD. The CDR3 loop spans 15 amino acids. In DNA, the CDR3 is TGTGCCACCTTGGACGCAGGGGTCTCCTACAATGAGCAGTTCTTC. As protein: CATLDAGVSYNEQFF.

In its sample, this clonotype was seen a few times. The chain couples TRBV29-1 to TRBJ2-2, with TRBD2 matching 9 bases. Germline V lookup: CDR1 SQVTM, CDR2 ANQGSEA. There are 13 residues in the CDR3. Trimming cost V 7 bases and J 8 bases; bases outside gene matches: 8. The CDR3, as DNA: TGCAGCGCCAGGACTAGCGCGGGGGGGGAGCTGTTTTTT. This encodes CSARTSAGGELFF.

The rearrangement links TRBV28 to TRBJ2-1, with 10 bases matching TRBD2. CDR3 length equals 16 residues. V was clipped by 7 bases and J by 7 bases; unmatched bases: 13. CDR1 and CDR2 from the germline V gene are MDHEN and SYDVKM. CDR3 sequence reads: CASKTIGTSAGNEQFF. The CDR3 bases are TGTGCCAGCAAAACGATAGGGACTAGCGCGGGTAATGAGCAGTTCTTC. Filled out from reference TRBV28 and TRBJ2-1, the complete variable domain reads DVKVTQSSRYLVKRTGEKVFLECVQDMDHENMFWYRQDPGLGLRLIYFSYDVKMKEKGDIPEGYSVSREKKERFSLILESASTNQTSMYLCASKTIGTSAGNEQFFGPGTRLTVL.

The rearrangement uses TRBV12-3 or TRBV12-4 and TRBJ2-7; 8 positions match TRBD1. There are 14 residues in the CDR3. Germline trimming cut 6 bases from V and 0 bases from J; bases unmatched to any gene: 4. The CDR3 loop reads CASRMGQASYEQYF. Here the CDR3 DNA reads TGTGCCAGCAGGATGGGACAGGCCTCCTACGAGCAGTACTTC.

The chain has TRBV4-3 and TRBJ2-4, with D perhaps TRBD2 (5 bases). Germline-derived CDR1 and CDR2 are LGHNA and YSLEER. This CDR3 spans 15 amino acids. V gave up 0 bases and J gave up 4 bases, with 10 bases separating them. The CDR3 loop is CASSQDVSGKNIQYF. The DNA for the CDR3 is TGCGCCAGCAGCCAAGATGTATCGGGGAAAAACATTCAGTACTTC.

The chain employs TRBV2 and TRBJ2-1, with a possible D match to TRBD2 (5 bases). This CDR3 comprises 15 residues. Germline loops: CDR1 SNHLY, CDR2 FYNNEI. Trimming took off 4 bases at V and 7 bases at J, with 17 bases between the two ends. The CDR3 DNA follows: TGTGCCAGCAGTGTTCTTGGGAGAAGTGGGAATGAGCAGTTCTTC. The encoded protein is CASSVLGRSGNEQFF.

This clonotype was recorded at least ten times. V is TRBV5-5 and J is TRBJ2-5; a weak D match, TRBD1 (6 bases). V lost 4 bases and J 1 base, leaving 17 bases between the germline ends. Germline CDR1 and CDR2: SGHKS and YYEKEE (reference sequence). There are 16 residues in the CDR3. The CDR3 protein is CASSTLPDSSQETQYF. In nucleotides, the CDR3 is TGTGCCAGCAGCACACTACCGGACAGCTCCCAAGAGACCCAGTACTTC. Supplemented by reference TRBV5-5 and TRBJ2-5, the full variable domain reads DAGVTQSPTHLIKTRGQQVTLRCSPISGHKSVSWYQQVLGQGPQFIFQYYEKEERGRGNFPDRFSARQFPNYSSELNVNALLLGDSALYLCASSTLPDSSQETQYFGPGTRLLVL.

This clonotype turned up a few times. The chain uses TRBV4-2 and TRBJ1-2; no clear D gene. Germline CDR1 LGHNA, CDR2 YNFKEQ. The CDR3 runs to 15 residues. Trimming took 4 bases from V and 0 from J, leaving 12 bases between them. The CDR3 loop is CASSREVAANYGYTF. CDR3 sequence (DNA): TGTGCCAGCAGCCGAGAAGTGGCAGCTAACTATGGCTACACCTTC.

The gene calls are TRBV11-2 and TRBJ2-1; possibly TRBD2 for D (6 bases). The V and J ends lost 8 bases and 8 bases respectively, with 19 bases between them. The CDR3 spans 14 residues. Germline lookup yields CDR1 SGHAT and CDR2 FQNNGV. The CDR3 reads CASLNWRGTDEQFF. DNA of the CDR3: TGTGCCAGCTTGAACTGGCGGGGAACCGATGAGCAGTTCTTC.

This rearrangement joins TRBV10-3 to TRBJ2-1, with D possibly called TRBD1 or TRBD2 (7 bases each). The CDR3 runs 14 residues. The V gene's germline CDR1 is ENHRY and CDR2 SYGVKD. V shed 10 bases and J shed 4 bases, with 17 bases lying between them. The CDR3 loop reads CATQGGGRYNEQFF. CDR3 coding DNA: TGTGCCACCCAGGGGGGGGGCCGTTACAATGAGCAGTTCTTC.

The chain combines TRBV6-1 with TRBJ1-3; possibly TRBD1 for D (6 bases). This CDR3 region has 13 residues. The germline V gene encodes CDR1 MNHNS and CDR2 SASEGT. Trimming pared 7 bases from V and 4 bases from J, leaving 11 bases between. The CDR3 nucleotides are TGTGCCAGCACCCCGGGGACAGGAAACACCATATATTTT. Translation gives CASTPGTGNTIYF.

This clonotype was picked up a small number of times. The V call is TRBV7-2, the J call TRBJ2-3; 9 positions match TRBD1. V shed 4 bases, J shed 7 bases, and the junction held 6 bases outside the gene matches. The CDR3 is 14 amino acids. CDR1 is SGHTA and CDR2 is FQGNSA in the germline V gene. The CDR3 nucleotides read TGTGCCAGCAGCTCCACAGGGGGCGCGAATACGCAGTATTTT. This sequence encodes CASSSTGGANTQYF.